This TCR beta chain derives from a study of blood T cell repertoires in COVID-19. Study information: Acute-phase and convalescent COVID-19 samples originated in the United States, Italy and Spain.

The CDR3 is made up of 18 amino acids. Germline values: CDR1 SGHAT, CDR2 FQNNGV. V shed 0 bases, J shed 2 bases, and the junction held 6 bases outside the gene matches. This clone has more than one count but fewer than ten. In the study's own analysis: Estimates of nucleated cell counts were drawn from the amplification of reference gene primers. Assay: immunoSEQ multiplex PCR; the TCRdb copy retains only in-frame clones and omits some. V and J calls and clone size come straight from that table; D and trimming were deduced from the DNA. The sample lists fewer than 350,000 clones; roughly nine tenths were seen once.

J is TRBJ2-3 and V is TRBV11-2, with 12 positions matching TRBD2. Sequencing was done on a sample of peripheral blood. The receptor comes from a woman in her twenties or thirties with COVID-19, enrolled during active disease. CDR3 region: CASSLDLLAGGFTDTQYF. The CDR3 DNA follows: TGTGCCAGCAGCTTAGACCTACTAGCGGGGGGATTCACAGATACGCAGTATTTT.